The entry that follows covers one T cell receptor beta chain sequence. The sample comes from a study of Graves' ophthalmopathy and Graves' hyperthyroidism. Scientists amplified the TCR beta CDR3 regions from RNA transcripts. The library came from an HTBI-primed first-round RT-PCR and a second-round multiplex PCR. TCRdb used MiXCR to reprocess the multiplex PCR reads, holding one entry per CDR3 protein. The table records around 1,200,000 distinct CDR3 sequences, about 38% of them present only once. Hyperthyroidism patients were newly diagnosed, under 2 months' duration, aged 18 to 65. The CDR3 totals 13 residues. Between the trimmed V and J ends, which lost 9 bases and 7 bases, there was a span of 15 bases. The germline V gene encodes CDR1 LNHDA and CDR2 SQIVND (reference sequence).

The source material was peripheral blood or thyroid tissue (not recorded which). This receptor was identified in an adult man with Graves' hyperthyroidism. The chain couples TRBV19 to TRBJ2-2; D not certain. The CDR3 sequence: CASRALDRGELFF. DNA of the CDR3: TGTGCCAGCCGGGCTTTGGACCGCGGGGAGCTGTTTTTT.